This T cell receptor (beta chain) originates from a study of patients and donors after allogeneic stem cell transplantation. This clonotype was counted a few times. TCRdb reprocessed the RT-PCR reads with MiXCR, giving one entry per CDR3 protein. The sample has tens of thousands of distinct CDR3 sequences, around 5% seen once. CDR3 size: 20 residues. The germline V gene encodes CDR1 MNHEY and CDR2 SMNVEV (reference sequence). The V gene lost 6 bases and the J gene lost 4 bases, with 31 bases spanning the gap. Material: blood, either unsorted or a sorted T cell fraction (not recorded which). The receptor was derived from a human donor who was either an allogeneic HSCT recipient or a stem cell or donor lymphocyte infusion donor (not recorded which). It is not recorded whose cells these are; they may come from a transplant donor. V and J are TRBV27 and TRBJ2-1, with D perhaps TRBD1 or TRBD2 (7 bases each). The CDR3: CASSLETGSGAQGFYNEQFF. For the CDR3, the DNA is TGTGCCAGCAGCCTTGAGACAGGCAGCGGGGCACAGGGGTTTTACAATGAGCAGTTCTTC.